This paragraph reports one T cell receptor beta chain. No antigen is known for it. There are no base qualities to consult, and no much larger clone falls within one base. This specimen belongs to a study of cytomegalovirus exposure and HLA in healthy donors (dated by TCRdb to 2016 to 2017). In the study overall: An earlier analysis of several hundred of the donors reported more than 250 Gb of sequence data and 100 million to 130 million unique TCR beta sequences from around 200 million T cells. High-throughput TCR immunosequencing, statistical association of individual TCRs with disease status, and machine learning were combined to predict cytomegalovirus infection status. An earlier analysis of some 600 of the donors applied high-throughput TCR beta sequencing to assess whether each TCR beta V gene segment acted as functional or pseudogenic. Because of strong linkage in the cohort, roughly five DR-DQ haplotypes were treated as single units for association and clustering. Genome-wide SNP genotypes for about 65% of the roughly 670 donors were used in a later genetic analysis, which treated that subset as a discovery cohort. Typing coverage differed by locus: A, B, C, DRB1 and DQB1 were typed in about 620-640 donors, DQA1 in approximately 520, DPA1 in some 600, and DPB1 in 400 to 490. The genetic ancestry cluster associated with self-reported Caucasian donors included roughly 84% of the roughly 360 genotyped donors. The T cell repertoires of several hundred subjects were profiled by immunosequencing and related to cytomegalovirus serostatus. The study was designed to test whether signatures of past pathogen exposure could be identified by cataloging public T cell receptors. A later analysis re-examined previously published TCR beta repertoires from 500 to 700 donors and added high-resolution HLA genotyping to investigate patterns of TCR occurrence. Across some 400 genotyped donors of the cohort, an average of about 240,000 unique TCR beta nucleotide sequences per donor were sequenced, and about a sixth of those sequences were non-productive. All discovery cohort repertoires had been generated on a single sequencing platform. Donor age, sex, ethnicity and CMV serostatus were compiled together with the repertoire data. The later analysis used no new phenotypic data to find candidate immune exposures, relying instead on TCR beta sequences and their occurrence across donors. Both class I and class II loci were covered by HLA typing, at four-digit resolution. In addition to the first cohort of roughly 670 subjects, a separate validation cohort of 120 different subjects was used. Roughly 300 gigabases of sequencing data and roughly 80 million unique TCR sequences made up an early release that covered about 640 HLA-typed donors. The study at large found these results: Linkage disequilibrium might explain the correlated functional status among segregating V segments, but an unknown experimental factor could not be ruled out. A later analysis associated around 16,000 TCR beta sequences with specific HLA alleles at a false discovery rate of 0.05. A cluster of highly shared sequence variants was judged likely to be a technical artifact of the sequencing pipeline. The earlier analysis of about 600 of the donors excluded 15 to 20 rarely observed V segments, including chromosome 9 orphons, because counts were too low. Most CMV-associated TCR beta chains appeared to be HLA-restricted in a later analysis, and the HLA associations seemed to be driven largely by CMV exposure. In vitro tests confirmed that a few of the cytomegalovirus-associated TCR beta chains recognize cytomegalovirus antigens. Presence/absence analyses assumed roughly uniform sequencing depth across donors, an assumption that may not hold. A further reported finding was that TCR beta sequences accurately predicted the HLA-A and HLA-B alleles for most subjects in the first cohort. According to a later analysis, parvovirus B19, influenza, CMV and Epstein-Barr virus appeared linked to several top co-occurrence clusters. A later analysis found that TCR association rates varied across HLA loci, with DRB1 alleles showing the most associated TCRs and HLA-C alleles the fewest. The cohort was sequenced for TCR beta chains only, and without alpha or paired-chain data the features that could be detected were limited. Some IMGT-functional V segments, including TRBV6-2 and TRBV6-3, could not be told apart with the 87-base-pair reads, so those segments were excluded. Strong co-occurrence of HLA alleles, especially DR and DQ, made assigning TCR associations to individual alleles difficult. In both the original and validation cohorts, the classifier was reported to diagnose cytomegalovirus status with high specificity and sensitivity. In a later genetic analysis, a missense DCLRE1C variant was associated with V-gene and J-gene trimming of TCR beta chains, and the association was replicated in an independent cohort. Broadly in line with IMGT annotations, most TCR beta V segments showed up in productive rearrangements about 87% or about 30% of the time in an earlier analysis of some 590 of the donors. The only immune exposure information available for the cohort was CMV serostatus. Compared with equally common non-associated chains, HLA-associated TCR beta chains in a later analysis were more clonally expanded and had lower generation probabilities. Most TCR sequences were seen in very few donors, while some public TCRs were found in many individuals. A total of 150 to 200 TCR beta chains were listed by the study as associated with cytomegalovirus. It was suggested by the authors that the approach could potentially be generalized to other disease states and immunological phenotypes. In a later genetic analysis, fewer N-insertions in productive TCRs were reported among donors in an Asian-associated ancestry cluster than the approximately 630-donor mean. Because some donors lacked HLA typing at each locus, the association tests relied only on the typed subset.

Based on the germline V gene, the CDR1 and CDR2 sequences are MNHEY and SVGAGI. Deletion took 0 bases off V and 3 bases off J, with a span of 14 bases between the germline ends. From its cysteine to its phenylalanine, the CDR3 spans 16 amino acids. Only the CDR3 DNA is retained, 48 bases long and in frame from the first base. The cohort consisted of 600 or so healthy bone marrow donors. At the time of sampling, all cohort members were nominally healthy, though unrecorded immune exposures were likely present. The donor tested CMV seropositive and was one of the 289 seropositive cohort members. Every donor gave a peripheral blood sample, and the peripheral blood mononuclear cells from that sample were used for TCR beta sequencing. Genomic DNA was extracted from the blood cell samples with the Qiagen DNeasy Blood Extraction Kit. The receptor library was made with the immunoSEQ multiplex PCR assay. For the multiplex PCR, a mixture combining 60 forward primers for TCR Vbeta segments and 13 reverse primers for TCR Jbeta segments was used. A multiplex PCR assay on genomic DNA amplified the CDR3 region of rearranged TCR beta genes. On the Illumina HiSeq System, the amplified TCR beta libraries were sequenced as 87-base-pair reads. Under the source paper's analysis protocol: In a later analysis, some 80 million unique TCR beta chains were counted across the approximately 640 repertoires, and approximately 11 million of these chains were shared by at least two donors. Raw reads were error-corrected and collapsed into unique sequences with a nearest-neighbor algorithm that merged closely related sequences to remove PCR and sequencing errors. CDR3 sequences were aligned to IMGT reference sequences to assign V, D and J gene segments. For a sequence to be retained, a match of at least six nucleotides was required to both a V gene segment and a J gene segment. Rearrangements were called productive when the CDR3 lacked stop codons and stayed in frame with V and J; all others were non-productive. Following IMGT convention, CDR3 was defined as the stretch from the second conserved V-encoded cysteine to the conserved J-encoded phenylalanine. Sequences without an unambiguous match to a single V gene segment were excluded from the earlier analysis of approximately 600 of the donors. An earlier analysis of under 750 of the donors called V segments functional above 56.7% productive rearrangements and segregating when the between-donor standard deviation exceeded 5%. A statistical classification framework was built to diagnose cytomegalovirus status from the catalog of TCR beta chain sequences. V and J gene assignment, in a later analysis, came from comparing TCR nucleotide sequences with IMGT/GENE-DB human TR gene sequences. In a later analysis, CDR3 sequences and most-parsimonious VDJ recombination scenarios were assigned using the TCRdist pipeline. In a later analysis, each TCR beta chain was defined by its CDR3 amino acid sequence together with its V-gene family, and reads lacking a unique V-gene family were excluded. As a way to deal with suspected cross-contamination and a sequencing artifact, a later analysis dropped 592 nucleotide sequences that were highly shared and had low generation probability. A later analysis calculated a clonal expansion index for each public chain from normalized within-repertoire ranks of inferred template counts. In a later analysis, generation probabilities were computed using a VDJ recombination model fitted to out-of-frame rearrangements, and the results were checked against IGoR. In a later analysis, hypergeometric tests were used to score TCR-TCR, TCR-HLA and TCR-CMV co-occurrence, with a repertoire-size bias correction applied to TCR pairs. In a later analysis, false discovery rates were estimated by permuting HLA or CMV assignments 20 times. In a later analysis, co-occurring TCRs were grouped with DBSCAN, and TCRdist sequence similarity was added when clustering was performed within HLA-allele-positive subsets. Repertoires with fewer than 30,000 or more than 120,000 public chains, plus five repertoires with anomalous nucleotide sharing, were excluded from co-occurrence clustering. In TCRdb, the immuneACCESS table is reduced to in-frame sequences with V and J assigned. These tables do not hold every clone; where another copy was compared, an unresolved V gene accounts for under half, and the others remain unexplained. For V, J and clone size, that table is used; D and trimming come from the DNA. For this sample the table gives about 100,000 clones, of which more than 70% were detected only once. Jointly, the top ten make up around 20% of the sample.

Source material: PBMCs. This chain is built from TRBV6-5 and TRBJ1-2; the D region possibly corresponds to TRBD1 (5 bases align). The source of this sequence is a woman aged 60-70 years in good health and CMV-seropositive. CDR3 reads: CASSYSGTGEDYGYTF. DNA sequence: TGTGCCAGCAGTTACTCAGGGACGGGGGAGGACTATGGCTACACCTTC.